The 25 T cell receptor beta chains below were found in one sample sequenced in a study of T cell responses to AZD1222 COVID-19 vaccine. Generated by immunoSEQ multiplex PCR, the TCRdb table keeps only in-frame clones and is missing some. The data show 120,000 to 150,000 clones, roughly 88% seen once. The sequencing here drew on peripheral blood, taken 28 days after the second dose of the MenACWY control vaccine. The receptors derive from an adult who received the MenACWY meningococcal vaccine as a control.

This chain uses TRBV4-2 with TRBJ2-3; 7 nucleotides match TRBD2. Germline V lookup: CDR1 LGHNA, CDR2 YNFKEQ. The V and J ends lost 0 bases and 4 bases, in that order; junction bases with no gene match: 13. The CDR3 is 18 amino acids. CDR3 sequence: CASSQDWVGGSGADTQYF. In DNA, the CDR3 is TGTGCCAGCAGCCAAGATTGGGTCGGCGGGAGCGGCGCAGATACGCAGTATTTT.

V gene TRBV12-3 or TRBV12-4 combines with J gene TRBJ2-7; no firm D call. This CDR3 is 12 amino acids long. V shed 4 bases and J shed 1 base, with 5 bases lying between them. CDR3 coding DNA: TGTGCCAGCAGTTCCGCATCCTACGAGCAGTACTTC. Translated: CASSSASYEQYF.

The V call is TRBV5-1, the J call TRBJ2-1, with D maybe TRBD1 (5 bases). The length of the CDR3 is 13 residues. Per germline, CDR1 SGHRS and CDR2 YFSETQ. V lost 7 bases and J lost 5, with 13 bases in between. The CDR3 protein is CASRQGLDNEQFF. DNA for the CDR3: TGCGCCAGCCGCCAGGGTTTGGACAATGAGCAGTTCTTC.

The chain is built from TRBV19 and TRBJ1-4, with no clear D. The V gene's germline CDR1 is LNHDA and CDR2 SQIVND (reference sequence). This CDR3 is 15 amino acids long. V was cut by 5 bases and J by 5 bases, with 15 bases left in between. The CDR3 region is CASSSPKGLNEKLFF. The CDR3 nucleotides read TGTGCCAGTAGTTCCCCGAAGGGATTGAATGAAAAACTGTTTTTT.

This clone was observed a few times. The chain is built from TRBV9 and TRBJ1-2; D is unresolved. V was clipped by 0 bases and J by 0 bases, with 9 bases between them. The V gene's germline CDR1 is SGDLS and CDR2 YYNGEE. This CDR3 is built from 15 residues. Written as DNA, the CDR3 is TGTGCCAGCAGCGTAGAAGGAACTGCTAACTATGGCTACACCTTC. Its translation: CASSVEGTANYGYTF.

V gene TRBV6-6 combines with J gene TRBJ1-1; the D is unclear. The germline V and J ends were trimmed by 2 bases and 0 bases, with 7 bases remaining between them. This CDR3 has 14 amino acids. Germline-derived CDR1 and CDR2 are MNHNY and SVGAGI (reference sequence). The CDR3 protein is CASSYGPMNTEAFF. The CDR3, as DNA: TGTGCCAGCAGTTACGGACCGATGAACACTGAAGCTTTCTTT.

The CDR3, as DNA: TGTGCCACCAGCAGAGTGATAGGAAACACTGAAGCTTTCTTT. Its protein product is CATSRVIGNTEAFF. J is TRBJ1-1 and V is TRBV15, with D unclear. The CDR3 has 14 amino acids. V shed 1 base and J shed 2 bases, with 8 bases lying between them. The V gene's germline CDR1 is LNHNV and CDR2 YYDKDF (reference sequence).

The CDR3 is CASSVGPEETIYF. The CDR3 region has the DNA TGTGCCAGCAGCGTGGGCCCGGAGGAGACCATATATTTT. This rearrangement joins TRBV9 to TRBJ1-3, with D uncertain. The V gene lost 2 bases and the J gene lost 10 bases, with 13 bases spanning the gap. The CDR3 contains 13 residues. Germline loops: CDR1 SGDLS, CDR2 YYNGEE. The complete variable domain, with remaining parts taken from reference TRBV9 and TRBJ1-3, reads DSGVTQTPKHLITATGQRVTLRCSPRSGDLSVYWYQQSLDQGLQFLIQYYNGEERAKGNILERFSAQQFPDLHSELNLSSLELGDSALYFCASSVGPEETIYFGEGSWLTVV.

The chain links TRBV12-3 or TRBV12-4 to TRBJ1-2; tentatively, D is TRBD1 (6 bases). The V gene lost 4 bases and the J gene lost 6 bases, with 9 bases spanning the gap. The CDR3 consists of 12 residues. For the CDR3, the DNA is TGTGCCAGCAGTTCCCGGACAGATGGCTACACCTTC. Protein sequence: CASSSRTDGYTF.

The genes are TRBV7-8 and TRBJ1-2, with TRBD1 matching 8 bases. This CDR3 contains 15 residues. V trimming: 5 bases; J trimming: 6 bases; junction bases outside the gene matches: 11. Germline loops: CDR1 SGHVS, CDR2 FQNEAQ. CDR3 in amino acids: CASSIGQGWSHGYTF. The CDR3 DNA is TGTGCCAGCAGCATTGGACAGGGATGGTCTCATGGCTACACCTTC. Together with reference TRBV7-8 and TRBJ1-2, the CDR3 gives the full variable domain: GAGVSQSPRYKVAKRGQDVALRCDPISGHVSLFWYQQALGQGPEFLTYFQNEAQLDKSGLPSDRFFAERPEGSVSTLKIQRTQQEDSAVYLCASSIGQGWSHGYTFGSGTRLTVV.

The chain links TRBV7-9 to TRBJ1-2; D possibly corresponds to TRBD1 (5 bases). This CDR3 is 14 amino acids long. Deletions cut 5 bases from V and 4 bases from J, with 14 bases between. Germline values: CDR1 SEHNR, CDR2 FQNEAQ (reference sequence). The CDR3 here is CASSVIGQGYGYTF. CDR3 nucleotides: TGTGCCAGCAGCGTCATTGGTCAGGGCTATGGCTACACCTTC.

This clone showed up just a few times. The chain uses TRBV12-5 and TRBJ2-3; weak D call: TRBD1 (5 bases). V was clipped by 2 bases and J by 0 bases, with 9 bases between them. CDR1 is LGHNT and CDR2 is FRNRAP in the germline V gene. The CDR3 contains 15 residues. CDR3 residues: CASGLTRVSTDTQYF. The CDR3 bases are TGTGCTAGTGGTTTGACCAGGGTTAGCACAGATACGCAGTATTTT.

J is TRBJ1-1 and V is TRBV4-3; no firm D call. Germline V CDR1 and CDR2: LGHNA, YSLEER. V was cut by 0 bases and J by 3 bases, with 8 bases left in between. The CDR3 covers 14 residues. The CDR3 loop reads CASSQDGRDTEAFF. The CDR3 DNA reads TGCGCCAGCAGCCAAGATGGTAGGGACACTGAAGCTTTCTTT.

The rearrangement links TRBV25-1 to TRBJ1-2, with D possibly TRBD1 on 5 matching bases. V was pared by 4 bases and J by 3 bases, with 15 bases between. Germline CDR1 MGHDK, CDR2 SYGVNS. CDR3 length: 15 amino acids. This CDR3 is CASSGLRVSDYGYTF. CDR3 in DNA: TGTGCCAGCAGTGGACTCAGGGTGTCGGACTATGGCTACACCTTC.

CDR3 protein: CASSAGTSGRHEQYF. As DNA, the CDR3 is TGTGCCAGCAGTGCCGGGACTAGCGGGAGGCACGAGCAGTACTTC. The chain links TRBV25-1 to TRBJ2-7; 15 bases match TRBD2. Unmatched junction bases numbered 3, after V lost 4 bases and J lost 5 bases. CDR1 and CDR2 from the germline V gene are MGHDK and SYGVNS. The length of the CDR3 is 15 residues.

The chain combines TRBV2 with TRBJ2-7; TRBD2 aligns across 11 bases. Germline CDR1 reads SNHLY; CDR2 reads FYNNEI. This CDR3 comprises 16 residues. Losses at the gene ends were 5 bases for V and 9 bases for J; bases not matched to a gene: 15. This CDR3 is CASSSMGTSGPTGQYF. CDR3 DNA sequence: TGTGCCAGCAGTAGCATGGGGACTAGCGGTCCGACGGGGCAGTACTTC.

This clone was observed a few times. The chain combines TRBV18 with TRBJ1-4, with no clear D. In germline, CDR1 is KGHSH, CDR2 LQKENI. Deletions cut 2 bases from V and 5 bases from J, with 9 bases between. There are 14 residues in the CDR3. CDR3 in DNA: TGTGCCAGCTCACCAAATGTAGACAATGAAAAACTGTTTTTT. Translated, it gives CASSPNVDNEKLFF. Supplemented by reference TRBV18 and TRBJ1-4, the full variable domain reads NAGVMQNPRHLVRRRGQEARLRCSPMKGHSHVYWYRQLPEEGLKFMVYLQKENIIDESGMPKERFSAEFPKEGPSILRIQQVVRGDSAAYFCASSPNVDNEKLFFGSGTQLSVL.

The chain recombines TRBV3-1 (or the pseudogene TRBV3-2) with TRBJ1-4; 10 nucleotides agree with TRBD1. Germline V gene sequence: CDR1 LGHDT, CDR2 YNNKEL (reference sequence). The junction had 11 bases not matched to a gene; V was cut back by 6 bases and J by 7 bases. The CDR3 is 16 amino acids. CDR3 amino acids: CASRHLFGTGVEKLFF. The CDR3 DNA reads TGTGCCAGCAGGCACTTGTTCGGGACAGGGGTTGAAAAACTGTTTTTT.

The chain combines TRBV1 with TRBJ2-7. TRBV1 is an annotated pseudogene. CDR3 size: 16 residues. Here the CDR3 reads CTSSQDLRDASYEQYF. CDR3 nucleotide sequence: TGCACCAGCAGCCAAGATCTCCGGGACGCTTCCTACGAGCAGTACTTC.

V and J are TRBV5-1 and TRBJ2-7; 9 bases are shared with TRBD2. From germline, CDR1 is SGHRS and CDR2 YFSETQ. This CDR3 has 15 amino acids. V trimming: 0 bases; J trimming: 3 bases; junction bases outside the gene matches: 4. CDR3 sequence: CASSLGGTSNYEQYF. CDR3 DNA sequence: TGCGCCAGCAGCTTGGGTGGGACTAGCAACTACGAGCAGTACTTC.

This chain uses TRBV6-5 with TRBJ2-2, with unresolved D. Germline CDR1 and CDR2: MNHEY and SVGAGI. Trimming left V 4 bases short and J 4 bases short, with 7 bases between. This CDR3 is built from 13 residues. The CDR3 here is CASSSRRTGELFF. In nucleotides, the CDR3 is TGTGCCAGCAGTTCTAGACGCACCGGGGAGCTGTTTTTT.

CDR3 residues: CASTLPNTGELFF. The CDR3 coding sequence is TGTGCCAGTACACTTCCGAACACCGGGGAGCTGTTTTTT. The V gene is TRBV12-3 or TRBV12-4, the J gene TRBJ2-2; D gene uncertain. This CDR3 spans 13 amino acids. V was cut by 9 bases and J by 0 bases, with 8 bases left in between.

With regard to this clone: Different DNA sequences within this sample yield the same CDR3. The rearrangement joins TRBV28 to TRBJ2-7; TRBD2 is a possible D gene (5 bases). V lost 6 bases and J 6 bases, leaving 12 bases between the germline ends. Germline CDR1 and CDR2: MDHEN and SYDVKM. This CDR3 has 12 amino acids. CDR3 amino acids: CASSLTSSEQYF. The DNA for the CDR3 is TGTGCCAGCAGCCTAACTAGTAGCGAGCAGTACTTC. The full variable domain, its missing parts supplied by reference TRBV28 and TRBJ2-7, is DVKVTQSSRYLVKRTGEKVFLECVQDMDHENMFWYRQDPGLGLRLIYFSYDVKMKEKGDIPEGYSVSREKKERFSLILESASTNQTSMYLCASSLTSSEQYFGPGTRLTVT.

V gene TRBV6-5 combines with J gene TRBJ2-7; TRBD1 matches at 7 bases. This CDR3 contains 15 residues. J was trimmed by 5 bases and V by 5 bases; bases with no gene match: 12. Germline CDR1 MNHEY, CDR2 SVGAGI. The CDR3 DNA sequence: TGTGCCAGCAGTCCGCCGGGACAGAGGAAGAACGAGCAGTACTTC. Translated, it gives CASSPPGQRKNEQYF.

The CDR3, as DNA: TGTGCCAGCAGTACAGGGGCGGCTGAAGCTTTCTTT. Its protein product is CASSTGAAEAFF. This chain uses TRBV27 with TRBJ1-1; 7 bases map to TRBD1. V was pared by 5 bases and J by 6 bases, with 3 bases of the junction left unmatched. The length of the CDR3 is 12 residues. CDR1 and CDR2 (germline): MNHEY, SMNVEV (reference sequence).